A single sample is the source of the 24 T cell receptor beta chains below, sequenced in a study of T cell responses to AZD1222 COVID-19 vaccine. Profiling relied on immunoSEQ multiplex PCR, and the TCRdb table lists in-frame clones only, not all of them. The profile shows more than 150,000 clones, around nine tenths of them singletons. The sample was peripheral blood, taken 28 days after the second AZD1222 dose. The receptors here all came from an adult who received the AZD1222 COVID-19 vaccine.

The CDR3 DNA is TGTGCCAGCAGCTTACTTGGCCTCGCGAACACCGGGGAGCTGTTTTTT. It translates to CASSLLGLANTGELFF. This chain connects TRBV11-2 to TRBJ2-2; no firm D call. V was clipped by 2 bases and J by 0 bases, with 10 bases between them. CDR1 is SGHAT and CDR2 is FQNNGV in the germline V gene. The CDR3 sequence is 16 residues long.

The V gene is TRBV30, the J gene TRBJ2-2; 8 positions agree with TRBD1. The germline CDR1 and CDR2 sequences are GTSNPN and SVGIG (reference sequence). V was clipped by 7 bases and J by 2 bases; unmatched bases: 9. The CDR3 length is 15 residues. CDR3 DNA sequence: TGTGCCTCCTTCTACGGGACAGGAAACACCGGGGAGCTGTTTTTT. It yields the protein CASFYGTGNTGELFF.

Here the CDR3 DNA reads TGTGCCAGCGGATCAGGTACCTACAATGAGCAGTTCTTC. This encodes CASGSGTYNEQFF. The V call is TRBV28, the J call TRBJ2-1; D not resolved. The germline V and J ends were trimmed by 8 bases and 2 bases, with 10 bases remaining between them. Germline V gene data show CDR1 as MDHEN and CDR2 as SYDVKM. This CDR3 is 13 amino acids long.

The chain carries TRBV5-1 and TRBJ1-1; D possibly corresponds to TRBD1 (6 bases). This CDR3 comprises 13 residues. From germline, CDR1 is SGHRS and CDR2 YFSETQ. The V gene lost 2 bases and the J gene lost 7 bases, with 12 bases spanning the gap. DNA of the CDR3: TGCGCCAGCAGCTTTCTGACAGGCTATGAAGCTTTCTTT. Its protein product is CASSFLTGYEAFF.

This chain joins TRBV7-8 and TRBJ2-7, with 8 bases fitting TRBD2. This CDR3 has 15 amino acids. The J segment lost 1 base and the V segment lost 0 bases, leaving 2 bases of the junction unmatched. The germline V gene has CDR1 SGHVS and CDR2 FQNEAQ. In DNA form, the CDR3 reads TGTGCCAGCAGCTTAGCACTAGCGGTGTCCTACGAGCAGTACTTC. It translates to CASSLALAVSYEQYF.

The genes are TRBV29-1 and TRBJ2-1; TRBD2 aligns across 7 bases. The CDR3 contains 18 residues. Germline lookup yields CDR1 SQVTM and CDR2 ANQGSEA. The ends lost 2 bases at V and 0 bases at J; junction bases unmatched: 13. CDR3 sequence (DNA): TGCAGCGTTGAATCTCTCCGGACTAGGGCAAGCTCCTACAATGAGCAGTTCTTC. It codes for CSVESLRTRASSYNEQFF.

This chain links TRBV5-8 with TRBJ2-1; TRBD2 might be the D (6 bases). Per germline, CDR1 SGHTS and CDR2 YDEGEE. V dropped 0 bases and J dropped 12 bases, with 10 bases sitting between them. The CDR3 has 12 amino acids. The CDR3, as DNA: TGTGCCAGCAGCTTGGTGCGGGGAAGGCAGTTCTTC. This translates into CASSLVRGRQFF.

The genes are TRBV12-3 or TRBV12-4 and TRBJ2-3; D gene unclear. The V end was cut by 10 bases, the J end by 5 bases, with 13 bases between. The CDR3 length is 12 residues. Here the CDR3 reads CANGRGIDTQYF. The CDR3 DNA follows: TGTGCCAATGGACGAGGAATAGATACGCAGTATTTT.

The chain's CDR3 is CASSLGTGEETQYF. The CDR3 nucleotides are TGTGCCAGCTCCCTAGGGACGGGAGAAGAGACCCAGTACTTC. The chain uses TRBV18 and TRBJ2-5, with D tentatively TRBD2 (6 bases). The ends were cut back, 6 bases at V and 3 bases at J, with 14 bases in the middle. CDR3 length: 14 residues. Germline CDR1 KGHSH, CDR2 LQKENI.

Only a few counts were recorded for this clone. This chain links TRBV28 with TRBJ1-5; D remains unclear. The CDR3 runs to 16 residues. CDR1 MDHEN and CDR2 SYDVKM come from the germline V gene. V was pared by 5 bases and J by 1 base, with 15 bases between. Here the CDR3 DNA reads TGTGCCAGCAGTCTCTCGACGCGAGGAAGCAATCAGCCCCAGCATTTT. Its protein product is CASSLSTRGSNQPQHF.

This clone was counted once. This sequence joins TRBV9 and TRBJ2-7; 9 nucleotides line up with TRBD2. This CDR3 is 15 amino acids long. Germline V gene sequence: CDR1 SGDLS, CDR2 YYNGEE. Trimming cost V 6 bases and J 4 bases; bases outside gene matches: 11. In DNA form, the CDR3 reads TGTGCCAGCACCGAAGGGGCTAGCGGGACTTACGAGCAGTACTTC. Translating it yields CASTEGASGTYEQYF.

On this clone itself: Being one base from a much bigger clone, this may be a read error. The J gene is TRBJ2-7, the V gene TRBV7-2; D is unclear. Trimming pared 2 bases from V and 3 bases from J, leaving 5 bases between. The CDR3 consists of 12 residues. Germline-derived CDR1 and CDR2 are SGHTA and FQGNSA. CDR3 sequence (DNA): TGTGCCAGCAGCTTATCCCACTACGAGCAGTACTTC. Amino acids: CASSLSHYEQYF.

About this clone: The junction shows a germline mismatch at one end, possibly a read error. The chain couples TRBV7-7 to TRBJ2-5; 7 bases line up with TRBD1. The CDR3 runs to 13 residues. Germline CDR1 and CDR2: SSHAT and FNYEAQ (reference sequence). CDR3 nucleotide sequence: TGTGCTAGCAGCCCTAACAGGGGAGAGACCCAGTACTTC. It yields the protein CASSPNRGETQYF.

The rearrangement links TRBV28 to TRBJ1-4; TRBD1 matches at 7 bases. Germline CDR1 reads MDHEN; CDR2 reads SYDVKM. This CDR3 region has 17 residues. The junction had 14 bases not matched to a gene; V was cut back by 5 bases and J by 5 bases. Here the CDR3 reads CASSPHLWTGQNEKLFF. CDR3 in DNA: TGTGCCAGCAGTCCCCACCTCTGGACAGGACAGAATGAAAAACTGTTTTTT.

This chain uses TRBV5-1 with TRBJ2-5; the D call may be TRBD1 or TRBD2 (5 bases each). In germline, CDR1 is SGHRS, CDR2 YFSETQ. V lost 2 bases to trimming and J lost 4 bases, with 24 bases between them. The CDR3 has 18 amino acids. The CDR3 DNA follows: TGCGCCAGCAGCTTTTCCCCCGGTCGACGGGGCGTCGGAGAGACCCAGTACTTC. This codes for CASSFSPGRRGVGETQYF.

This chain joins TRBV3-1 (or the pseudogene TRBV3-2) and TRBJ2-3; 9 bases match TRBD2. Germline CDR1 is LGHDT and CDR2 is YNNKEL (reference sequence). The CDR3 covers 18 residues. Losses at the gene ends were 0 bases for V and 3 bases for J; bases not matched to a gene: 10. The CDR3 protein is CASSQDLFSGSRTDTQYF. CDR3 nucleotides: TGTGCCAGCAGCCAAGACCTTTTTAGCGGGAGTAGGACAGATACGCAGTATTTT.

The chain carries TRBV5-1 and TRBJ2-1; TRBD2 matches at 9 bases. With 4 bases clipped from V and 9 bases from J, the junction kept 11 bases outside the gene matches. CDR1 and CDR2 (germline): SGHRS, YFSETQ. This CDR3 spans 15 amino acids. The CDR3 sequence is CASSLTPGLALEQFF. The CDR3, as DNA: TGCGCCAGCAGCCTAACTCCGGGACTAGCACTTGAGCAGTTCTTC.

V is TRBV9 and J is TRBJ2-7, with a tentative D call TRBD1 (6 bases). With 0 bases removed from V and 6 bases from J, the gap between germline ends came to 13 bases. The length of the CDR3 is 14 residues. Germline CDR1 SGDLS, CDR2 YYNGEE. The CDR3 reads CASSVANRVGEQYF. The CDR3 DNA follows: TGTGCCAGCAGCGTAGCGAACAGGGTAGGCGAGCAGTACTTC.

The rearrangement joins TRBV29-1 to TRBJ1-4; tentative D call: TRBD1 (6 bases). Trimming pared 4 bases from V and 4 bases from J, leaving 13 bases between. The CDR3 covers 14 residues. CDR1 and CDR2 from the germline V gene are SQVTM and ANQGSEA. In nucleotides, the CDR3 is TGCAGCGTTGCCTCGGGGGCTGTTAATGAAAAACTGTTTTTT. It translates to CSVASGAVNEKLFF.

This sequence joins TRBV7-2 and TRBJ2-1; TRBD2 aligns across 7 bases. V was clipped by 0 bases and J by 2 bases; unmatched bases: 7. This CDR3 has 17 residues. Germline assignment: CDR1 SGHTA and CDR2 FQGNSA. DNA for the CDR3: TGTGCCAGCAGCTTAGCGGGGCGGGCGGGAGCCTACAATGAGCAGTTCTTC. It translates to CASSLAGRAGAYNEQFF.

For the CDR3, the DNA is TGCGCCAGCAGCCCACCTCAGGGGAATGAGCAGTTCTTC. Translation gives CASSPPQGNEQFF. The V gene is TRBV4-1, the J gene TRBJ2-1; maybe TRBD1 (6 bases). This CDR3 is 13 amino acids long. Germline V lookup: CDR1 MGHRA, CDR2 YSYEKL. Trimming pared 4 bases from V and 7 bases from J, leaving 11 bases between.

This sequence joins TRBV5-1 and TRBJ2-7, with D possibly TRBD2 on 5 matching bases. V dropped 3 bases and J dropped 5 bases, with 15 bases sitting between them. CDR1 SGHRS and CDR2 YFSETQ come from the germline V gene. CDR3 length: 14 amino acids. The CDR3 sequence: CASSSGLQKDEQYF. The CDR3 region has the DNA TGCGCCAGCAGCTCCGGACTCCAAAAGGACGAGCAGTACTTC.

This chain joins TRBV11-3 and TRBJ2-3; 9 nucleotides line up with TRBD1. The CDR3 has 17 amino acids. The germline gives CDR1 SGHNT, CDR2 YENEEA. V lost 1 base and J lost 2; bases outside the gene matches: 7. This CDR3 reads CASSLGGGDRATDTQYF. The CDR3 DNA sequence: TGTGCCAGCAGCTTAGGAGGTGGGGACAGGGCCACAGATACGCAGTATTTT.

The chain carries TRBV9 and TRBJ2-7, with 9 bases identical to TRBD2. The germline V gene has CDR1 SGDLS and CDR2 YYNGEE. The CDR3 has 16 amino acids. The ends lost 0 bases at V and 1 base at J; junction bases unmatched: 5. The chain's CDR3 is CASSVASSGASYEQYF. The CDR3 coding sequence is TGTGCCAGCAGCGTAGCTTCTAGCGGGGCTTCCTACGAGCAGTACTTC.